This T cell receptor (beta chain) was recorded in a study of OX40 agonist ivuxolimab in advanced cancers. V was clipped by 6 bases and J by 7 bases, with 13 bases between them. The CDR3 runs 14 residues. Germline CDR1 and CDR2: SNHLY and FYNNEI. Notes on this clone: Its cognate antigen is unknown.

The data were produced by immunoSEQ multiplex PCR, yet TCRdb's version contains in-frame clones alone and is incomplete. The repertoire holds 45,000 to 50,000 clones, 85% to 90% seen once, with 1.9% in the top ten. Study observations and caveats: It was not determined which antigens were specifically recognized by the peripheral T cells that had undergone clonal expansion. Clonal expansion by week 6 occurred in CD4+ and CD8+ blood T cells (at 0.1 to 3.0 mg/kg). On average, a greater number of expanded clones characterised CD8+ T cells relative to CD4+.

The source of this sequence is an adult with an advanced solid tumor such as melanoma, head and neck, liver or kidney cancer. The source material was CD4+ or CD8+ T cells sorted from blood, sampled in a trial of the OX40 agonist ivuxolimab. The rearrangement links TRBV2 to TRBJ1-6; no clear D. This CDR3 reads CASRADVLNSPLHF. The CDR3 region has the DNA TGTGCCAGCAGAGCCGATGTCCTCAATTCACCCCTCCACTTT.